These T cell receptor beta chains were read from a single sample in a study of T cell repertoires in cytomegalovirus infection. TCRdb itself ran the reads through MiXCR, one entry per CDR3 protein. The sample has 200,000 or so distinct CDR3 sequences, 28% seen once. Sequenced sample: PBMCs. Receptors were obtained from a human donor in good health (CMV status not recorded). Some clones in this sample may be carry-over from other donors' samples. The CDR3 runs from the conserved cysteine through the conserved F or W. The D gene is left open where the match is weak. Where a row states a size, it is once, few, many or the class of an expanded clone; other rows omit it.

CDR3nt: TGTGCCAGCAGTTACGGGCAGGCCTCCTATGGCTACACCTTC
CDR3aa: CASSYGQASYGYTF
v_gene: TRBV12-3/TRBV12-4
d_gene: -
abundance: -
j_gene: TRBJ1-2

CDR3nt: TGTGCCAGTAGTTCGGGACCGCCCTACGAGCAGTACTTC
CDR3aa: CASSSGPPYEQYF
v_gene: TRBV19
d_gene: -
abundance: few
j_gene: TRBJ2-7

CDR3nt: TGTGCCAGTAGTATGCGGGGTAATCAGCCCCAGCATTTT
CDR3aa: CASSMRGNQPQHF
v_gene: TRBV19
d_gene: -
abundance: once
j_gene: TRBJ1-5

CDR3nt: TGTGCCAGCAGTCGACAGGGGGCTTTAAATTCACCCCTCCACTTT
CDR3aa: CASSRQGALNSPLHF
v_gene: TRBV2
d_gene: TRBD1
abundance: -
j_gene: TRBJ1-6

CDR3nt: TGCAGTGCTAGTACTACGAGGCCCACTGGGGGCAATGAGCAGTTCTTC
CDR3aa: CSASTTRPTGGNEQFF
v_gene: TRBV20-1
d_gene: -
abundance: once
j_gene: TRBJ2-1

CDR3nt: TGCAGCGTTGATGGGACAGGGAAAAACTATGGCTACACCTTC
CDR3aa: CSVDGTGKNYGYTF
v_gene: TRBV29-1
d_gene: TRBD1
abundance: -
j_gene: TRBJ1-2

CDR3nt: TGTGCCAGCAGTTCCCCACGAAGGGAAGAGACCCAGTACTTC
CDR3aa: CASSSPRREETQYF
v_gene: TRBV6-5
d_gene: -
abundance: -
j_gene: TRBJ2-5

CDR3nt: TGTGCCAGTAGAGCAGGGGACACTGAAGCTTTCTTT
CDR3aa: CASRAGDTEAFF
v_gene: TRBV19
d_gene: -
abundance: -
j_gene: TRBJ1-1

CDR3nt: TGTGCCAGCAGCTTAACGGGGGCTCGGGGCTCCTACGAGCAGTACTTC
CDR3aa: CASSLTGARGSYEQYF
v_gene: TRBV7-3
d_gene: -
abundance: -
j_gene: TRBJ2-7

CDR3nt: TGTGCCAGTAGTCCCATACCGGGACAGGCAATAAACTATGGCTACACCTTC
CDR3aa: CASSPIPGQAINYGYTF
v_gene: TRBV19
d_gene: TRBD1
abundance: -
j_gene: TRBJ1-2

CDR3nt: TGCAGCGCGGGGGAGGCTAATGAAAAACTGTTTTTT
CDR3aa: CSAGEANEKLFF
v_gene: TRBV29-1
d_gene: -
abundance: -
j_gene: TRBJ1-4

CDR3nt: TGTGCCAGCAGCTTTCGACTAGGCTACGAGCAGTACTTC
CDR3aa: CASSFRLGYEQYF
v_gene: TRBV7-9
d_gene: -
abundance: few
j_gene: TRBJ2-7

CDR3nt: TGTGCCAGCAACGCGGGGACCGGGGAGCTGTTTTTT
CDR3aa: CASNAGTGELFF
v_gene: TRBV6-2/TRBV6-3
d_gene: -
abundance: many
j_gene: TRBJ2-2

CDR3nt: TGTGCCAGCAGCTTAGACGGGGTAGCCCGAGAGCAGTTCTTC
CDR3aa: CASSLDGVAREQFF
v_gene: TRBV7-2
d_gene: -
abundance: few
j_gene: TRBJ2-1

CDR3nt: TGTGCCAGCAGTTCACTAGGGCAGAGTAATGAAAAACTGTTTTTT
CDR3aa: CASSSLGQSNEKLFF
v_gene: TRBV27
d_gene: -
abundance: -
j_gene: TRBJ1-4

CDR3nt: TGCGCCAGCAGCTTGGTGGGTAATCGTCCTGGAAACACCATATATTTT
CDR3aa: CASSLVGNRPGNTIYF
v_gene: TRBV5-1
d_gene: -
abundance: -
j_gene: TRBJ1-3

CDR3nt: TGCAGTGCTAGAGCGGAAAGAGATACGCAGTATTTT
CDR3aa: CSARAERDTQYF
v_gene: TRBV20-1
d_gene: -
abundance: -
j_gene: TRBJ2-3

CDR3nt: TGTGCCAGCAGTTACTTCCCCGGGACAGGCGGCAACTATGGCTACACCTTC
CDR3aa: CASSYFPGTGGNYGYTF
v_gene: TRBV6-6
d_gene: TRBD1
abundance: few
j_gene: TRBJ1-2

CDR3nt: TGTGCCAGCAGCCTCGGACAAGATACTGAGCAGTTCTTC
CDR3aa: CASSLGQDTEQFF
v_gene: TRBV7-2
d_gene: -
abundance: many
j_gene: TRBJ2-1

CDR3nt: TGTGCCAGTAGTACCCCAACGGCCAGCAATCAGCCCCAGCATTTT
CDR3aa: CASSTPTASNQPQHF
v_gene: TRBV19
d_gene: -
abundance: -
j_gene: TRBJ1-5

CDR3nt: TGCGCCAGCAGCTCCGCCGGGACTCCGCCAAACATTCAGTACTTC
CDR3aa: CASSSAGTPPNIQYF
v_gene: TRBV5-1
d_gene: -
abundance: few
j_gene: TRBJ2-4

CDR3nt: TGTGCCAGCGGGACTACGTGGGATTCACCCCTCCACTTT
CDR3aa: CASGTTWDSPLHF
v_gene: TRBV6-5
d_gene: -
abundance: many
j_gene: TRBJ1-6

CDR3nt: TGTGCCAGCAGTTACATCCCCTTGGGGGCCTCAGATACGCAGTATTTT
CDR3aa: CASSYIPLGASDTQYF
v_gene: TRBV6-8
d_gene: -
abundance: -
j_gene: TRBJ2-3

CDR3nt: TGTGCCAGCAGTCTGCGGGGGAATGAGCAGTTCTTC
CDR3aa: CASSLRGNEQFF
v_gene: TRBV12-3/TRBV12-4
d_gene: TRBD2
abundance: -
j_gene: TRBJ2-1

CDR3nt: TGCAGTGCTAGGCCTGGACTAGGAGGGCTTTACGAGCAGTACTTC
CDR3aa: CSARPGLGGLYEQYF
v_gene: TRBV20-1
d_gene: TRBD2
abundance: few
j_gene: TRBJ2-7

CDR3nt: TGCAGCGTTGAGTATGCAGGGATCGACACCGGGGAGCTGTTTTTT
CDR3aa: CSVEYAGIDTGELFF
v_gene: TRBV29-1
d_gene: -
abundance: few
j_gene: TRBJ2-2

CDR3nt: TGTGCCAGCAGCTTAGTTCGAGGGGCTGAAGCTTTCTTT
CDR3aa: CASSLVRGAEAFF
v_gene: TRBV7-2
d_gene: -
abundance: many
j_gene: TRBJ1-1

CDR3nt: TGCGCCAGCAGCTCCGGGACTAGCGGGGGGGCGAATGAGCAGTTCTTC
CDR3aa: CASSSGTSGGANEQFF
v_gene: TRBV4-3
d_gene: TRBD2
abundance: -
j_gene: TRBJ2-1

CDR3nt: TGTGCCAGCAGGGGGGGGAGACTGTCCTACAATGAGCAGTTCTTC
CDR3aa: CASRGGRLSYNEQFF
v_gene: TRBV7-2
d_gene: TRBD2
abundance: many
j_gene: TRBJ2-1

CDR3nt: TGTGCCAGTAGTATTTCGGGACAGAACACTGAAGCTTTCTTT
CDR3aa: CASSISGQNTEAFF
v_gene: TRBV19
d_gene: -
abundance: many
j_gene: TRBJ1-1

CDR3nt: TGTGCCAGCAGTGGCCCGGGAGGCGGCAATCAGCCCCAGCATTTT
CDR3aa: CASSGPGGGNQPQHF
v_gene: TRBV2
d_gene: -
abundance: -
j_gene: TRBJ1-5

CDR3nt: TGTGCCAGCAGCTCCGACACACACCCCACCGGGGAGCTGTTTTTT
CDR3aa: CASSSDTHPTGELFF
v_gene: TRBV7-2
d_gene: -
abundance: many
j_gene: TRBJ2-2

CDR3nt: TGTGCCATCAGTGAGAGACCATTCACCGGGGAGCTGTTTTTT
CDR3aa: CAISERPFTGELFF
v_gene: TRBV10-3
d_gene: -
abundance: -
j_gene: TRBJ2-2

CDR3nt: TGTGCCACCGAACGGGGCGGTTATAATTCACCCCTCCACTTT
CDR3aa: CATERGGYNSPLHF
v_gene: TRBV25-1
d_gene: -
abundance: -
j_gene: TRBJ1-6

CDR3nt: TGCAGCGTTGCGGATGGCTATGGCTACACCTTC
CDR3aa: CSVADGYGYTF
v_gene: TRBV29-1
d_gene: -
abundance: many
j_gene: TRBJ1-2

CDR3nt: TGTGCCAGCGACAGGGGTTACAATGAGCAGTTCTTC
CDR3aa: CASDRGYNEQFF
v_gene: TRBV6-2/TRBV6-3
d_gene: TRBD1
abundance: -
j_gene: TRBJ2-1

CDR3nt: TGCAGTGCCGGGGGAAAGGGCAATCAGCCCCAGCATTTT
CDR3aa: CSAGGKGNQPQHF
v_gene: TRBV20-1
d_gene: -
abundance: -
j_gene: TRBJ1-5

CDR3nt: TGTGCCTGGAGTCCCGGGACAGATCCTCAGCCCCAGCATTTT
CDR3aa: CAWSPGTDPQPQHF
v_gene: TRBV30
d_gene: TRBD1
abundance: -
j_gene: TRBJ1-5

CDR3nt: TGTGCCAGCAGTTACTCACAGTCCTCTGGAAACACCATATATTTT
CDR3aa: CASSYSQSSGNTIYF
v_gene: TRBV6-6
d_gene: -
abundance: -
j_gene: TRBJ1-3

CDR3nt: TGTGCCAGCAGTTTAGATAGTAGAGGAGCTTTCTTT
CDR3aa: CASSLDSRGAFF
v_gene: TRBV12-3/TRBV12-4
d_gene: -
abundance: -
j_gene: TRBJ1-1

CDR3nt: TGTGCCAGCAGCTTCGACGGGGCGGTGAACACTGAAGCTTTCTTT
CDR3aa: CASSFDGAVNTEAFF
v_gene: TRBV7-2
d_gene: -
abundance: many
j_gene: TRBJ1-1

CDR3nt: TGTGCCAGCAGCTTAAAGGGGGGTTCACCCCTCCACTTT
CDR3aa: CASSLKGGSPLHF
v_gene: TRBV7-2
d_gene: -
abundance: -
j_gene: TRBJ1-6

CDR3nt: TGTGCCAGCAGCGCCGGACTAGCGGGGGATGAGCAGTTCTTC
CDR3aa: CASSAGLAGDEQFF
v_gene: TRBV7-2
d_gene: TRBD2
abundance: -
j_gene: TRBJ2-1

CDR3nt: TGTGCCAGCAGCTTCAACAGGGGGAAAGGCTACACCTTC
CDR3aa: CASSFNRGKGYTF
v_gene: TRBV5-4
d_gene: TRBD1
abundance: few
j_gene: TRBJ1-2

CDR3nt: TGTGCCAGCAGCCAATCCACCGGGGAGCTGTTTTTT
CDR3aa: CASSQSTGELFF
v_gene: TRBV3-1
d_gene: -
abundance: -
j_gene: TRBJ2-2

CDR3nt: TGTGCCAGCAGCTTTTCTGGGGGACAGATCAATCAGCCCCAGCATTTT
CDR3aa: CASSFSGGQINQPQHF
v_gene: TRBV7-8
d_gene: TRBD1
abundance: -
j_gene: TRBJ1-5

CDR3nt: TGCGCCAGCAGCCAAGACACCGGACAGGGAGCAGATACGCAGTATTTT
CDR3aa: CASSQDTGQGADTQYF
v_gene: TRBV4-1
d_gene: TRBD1
abundance: few
j_gene: TRBJ2-3

CDR3nt: TGTGCCAGCAGACTCTTCGCGGGGAGAGCCACCGGGGAGCTGTTTTTT
CDR3aa: CASRLFAGRATGELFF
v_gene: TRBV7-3
d_gene: -
abundance: few
j_gene: TRBJ2-2

CDR3nt: TGTGCCAGCAGCCCCCGGACAGGGATAACTAATGAGCAGTTCTTC
CDR3aa: CASSPRTGITNEQFF
v_gene: TRBV7-6
d_gene: TRBD1
abundance: many
j_gene: TRBJ2-1

CDR3nt: TGTGCTAGTGGTTTGGCGAAAGGAGAGCCGCAAAGCTGGATGAACACTGAAGCTTTCTTT
CDR3aa: CASGLAKGEPQSWMNTEAFF
v_gene: TRBV12-5
d_gene: -
abundance: many
j_gene: TRBJ1-1

CDR3nt: TGTGCCAGCGGGGAGGGGGCGAGGACTGAAGCTTTCTTT
CDR3aa: CASGEGARTEAFF
v_gene: TRBV5-6
d_gene: TRBD1
abundance: -
j_gene: TRBJ1-1

CDR3nt: TGTGCCAGCAGTTATGGCGGGGAGGGAACTGAAGCTTTCTTT
CDR3aa: CASSYGGEGTEAFF
v_gene: TRBV6-6
d_gene: -
abundance: -
j_gene: TRBJ1-1

CDR3nt: TGTGCCAGCAGCCCGGGGCGCTTTAACACTGAAGCTTTCTTT
CDR3aa: CASSPGRFNTEAFF
v_gene: TRBV2
d_gene: -
abundance: -
j_gene: TRBJ1-1

CDR3nt: TGTGCCAGCAGCTTAGGGACTTCAACGTACAATGAGCAGTTCTTC
CDR3aa: CASSLGTSTYNEQFF
v_gene: TRBV7-2
d_gene: -
abundance: -
j_gene: TRBJ2-1

CDR3nt: TGTGCCAGCAGTTTAAACATTTGGAGCAATCAGCCCCAGCATTTT
CDR3aa: CASSLNIWSNQPQHF
v_gene: TRBV27
d_gene: -
abundance: medium-sized
j_gene: TRBJ1-5

CDR3nt: TGTGCCAGCAGCCCTCTGGGCAGGGGGCGCGGGGCCAACGTCCTGACTTTC
CDR3aa: CASSPLGRGRGANVLTF
v_gene: TRBV7-9
d_gene: TRBD1
abundance: few
j_gene: TRBJ2-6